One and the same sample provided the 17 T cell receptor beta chains below, sequenced in a study of T cell clonality in common variable immunodeficiency. TCRdb's copy holds only in-frame clones and misses some; the assay was immunoSEQ multiplex PCR. This table holds over 11,000 clones with no singletons; the top ten claim just under 9%. Study findings and constraints: Reportedly, TCR beta sequences from common variable immunodeficiency showed fewer deletions and N-nucleotide insertions.

The antigens of these receptors remain unknown. Sequenced: peripheral blood mononuclear cells. The origin of the receptors is a human donor with common variable immunodeficiency.

This clone has a handful of counts. Read sequence stops 3 residues before the CDR3 end, and the germline J gene provides the missing end. The chain recombines TRBV19 with TRBJ2-7; 9 bases map to TRBD1. Germline V gene lookup returns CDR1 LNHDA and CDR2 SQIVND (reference sequence). The V segment lost 6 bases and the J segment 4 bases; nucleotides outside the gene matches: 10. This CDR3 comprises 15 residues. CDR3 protein: CASSNSGTGFYEQYF. The part of the CDR3 DNA that was read is TGTGCCAGTAGCAACTCCGGGACAGGGTTTTACGAG.

As for this clone: With the read ending 3 residues before the CDR3 end, the germline J gene is used to fill in that end. This chain connects TRBV7-9 to TRBJ2-1; TRBD2 matches at 9 bases. CDR3 size: 15 residues. Per the germline V gene, CDR1 is SEHNR and CDR2 is FQNEAQ (reference sequence). V lost 5 bases to trimming and J lost 4 bases; unmatched junction nucleotides: 6. Incomplete CDR3 DNA: TGTGCCAGCAGCCGACTAGCGGAGTGGTACAATGAG. Translated, it gives CASSRLAEWYNE. The full CDR3 sequence reads CASSRLAEWYNEQFF. The full variable domain, with the rest looked up from reference TRBV7-9 and TRBJ2-1, is DTGVSQNPRHKITKRGQNVTFRCDPISEHNRLYWYRQTLGQGPEFLTYFQNEAQLEKSRLLSDRFSAERPKGSFSTLEIQRTEQGDSAMYLCASSRLAEWYNEQFFGPGTRLTVL.

This clone came up a few times. The read halts 3 residues ahead of the CDR3 end, with the missing end drawn from the germline J gene. This chain links TRBV7-2 with TRBJ2-3; possible D gene TRBD2, 6 bases. Germline values: CDR1 SGHTA, CDR2 FQGNSA. The CDR3 runs to 15 residues. V was cut by 6 bases and J by 1 base, with 14 bases left in between. The covered CDR3 bases are TGTGCCAGCAGTCAGGAGGGGTTCGGCACAGATACG. It translates to CASSQEGFGTDT. The full CDR3 protein is CASSQEGFGTDTQYF. Using reference TRBV7-2 and TRBJ2-3 for the parts outside the CDR3, the full variable domain is GAGVSQSPSNKVTEKGKDVELRCDPISGHTALYWYRQSLGQGLEFLIYFQGNSAPDKSGLPSDRFSAERTGGSVSTLTIQRTQQEDSAVYLCASSQEGFGTDTQYFGPGTRLTVL.

This clone has at least ten counts. The CDR3 end is not reached by the read, which stops 3 residues before it; the germline J gene fills it in. V gene TRBV5-1 combines with J gene TRBJ2-3; D is ambiguous. The germline CDR1 and CDR2 sequences are SGHRS and YFSETQ. The CDR3 runs 17 residues. Between the trimmed V and J ends, which lost 0 bases and 5 bases, there was a span of 19 bases. CDR3: CASSLGVGTLTGDTQYF. Incomplete CDR3 DNA: TGCGCCAGCAGCTTGGGAGTTGGTACTCTGACGGGAGATACG.

On this clone: Read data end 3 residues before the CDR3 end; the end is taken from the germline J gene. This rearrangement joins TRBV20-1 to TRBJ1-5; D is perhaps TRBD1 (6 bases). The CDR3 totals 15 residues. Trimming shortened V by 6 bases and J by 5 bases, and 20 bases separated the two germline ends. Germline lookup yields CDR1 DFQATT and CDR2 SNEGSKA (reference sequence). Here the CDR3 reads CSANTRRGGDQPQHF. The DNA read from the CDR3 is TGCAGTGCAAACACCCGAAGAGGGGGGGATCAGCCC.

As concerns this clone: The read gets to within 3 residues of the CDR3 end, and the germline J gene fills in the rest. The chain couples TRBV7-9 to TRBJ2-5, with D perhaps matching TRBD2 (5 bases). The germline CDR1 and CDR2 sequences are SEHNR and FQNEAQ (reference sequence). The CDR3 runs 14 residues. V lost 5 bases, J lost 3 bases, and 13 bases lay in between. CDR3 sequence: CASSTSIGEETQYF. The DNA read from the CDR3 is TGTGCCAGCAGCACATCGATCGGGGAAGAGACC. Supplemented by reference TRBV7-9 and TRBJ2-5, the full variable domain reads DTGVSQNPRHKITKRGQNVTFRCDPISEHNRLYWYRQTLGQGPEFLTYFQNEAQLEKSRLLSDRFSAERPKGSFSTLEIQRTEQGDSAMYLCASSTSIGEETQYFGPGTRLLVL.

In this sample, this clone turned up a few times. The sequenced fragment ends 3 residues before the CDR3 boundary, so the rest is inferred from the germline J gene. This chain joins TRBV7-9 and TRBJ2-1; D is possibly TRBD1 (6 bases). CDR3 length equals 14 residues. The ends were cut back, 1 base at V and 5 bases at J, with 9 bases in the middle. In germline, CDR1 is SEHNR, CDR2 FQNEAQ (reference sequence). Incomplete CDR3 DNA: TGTGCCAGCAGCTTAGTAGGGACAAACAATGAG. Translating it yields CASSLVGTNNE. The complete CDR3 protein is CASSLVGTNNEQFF. Full variable domain (missing parts from reference TRBV7-9 and TRBJ2-1): DTGVSQNPRHKITKRGQNVTFRCDPISEHNRLYWYRQTLGQGPEFLTYFQNEAQLEKSRLLSDRFSAERPKGSFSTLEIQRTEQGDSAMYLCASSLVGTNNEQFFGPGTRLTVL.

With regard to this clone: Coverage ceases 3 residues before the CDR3 finishes, and the germline J gene fills in the end. This sequence joins TRBV19 and TRBJ2-6, with unresolved D. The germline CDR1 and CDR2 sequences are LNHDA and SQIVND (reference sequence). V lost 5 bases and J 0 bases, leaving 14 bases between the germline ends. This CDR3 has 17 amino acids. CDR3 sequence: CASSSAGKSSGANVLTF. CDR3 DNA (partial): TGTGCCAGTAGTTCTGCAGGAAAGAGCTCTGGGGCCAACGTC.

The CDR3 loop reads CASSSGVHGEAFF. The part of the CDR3 DNA that was read is TGTGCCAGTAGTTCAGGGGTCCACGGGGAA. The rearrangement links TRBV19 to TRBJ1-1; D is perhaps TRBD1 (6 bases). The CDR3 is cut off 3 residues early in the read; its end comes from the germline J gene. Germline lookup yields CDR1 LNHDA and CDR2 SQIVND (reference sequence). The CDR3 length is 13 residues. Full variable domain (missing parts from reference TRBV19 and TRBJ1-1): DGGITQSPKYLFRKEGQNVTLSCEQNLNHDAMYWYRQDPGQGLRLIYYSQIVNDFQKGDIAEGYSVSREKKESFPLTVTSAQKNPTAFYLCASSSGVHGEAFFGQGTRLTVV.

By share of the sample, this clone is medium-sized. The part of the CDR3 DNA that was read is TGTGCCAGCAGCTTAGTAGCGGGGGGTTCGGAGACC. Translating it yields CASSLVAGGSET. The entire CDR3 protein reads CASSLVAGGSETQYF. The V and J genes are TRBV7-2 and TRBJ2-5; 10 bases line up with TRBD2. Read sequence stops 3 residues before the CDR3 end, and the germline J gene provides the missing end. The CDR3 loop spans 15 amino acids. J gave up 5 bases and V 1 base, and 4 bases lay outside the gene matches. Per germline, CDR1 SGHTA and CDR2 FQGNSA.

A remark on this clone: With the read ending 3 residues before the CDR3 end, the germline J gene is used to fill in that end. The chain joins TRBV7-9 to TRBJ2-7; a weak D match, TRBD1 (6 bases). The CDR3 runs 14 residues. Trimming stripped 1 base from V and 5 bases from J, with 12 bases between. Germline V gene sequence: CDR1 SEHNR, CDR2 FQNEAQ (reference sequence). The sequenced part of the CDR3 DNA is TGTGCCAGCAGCTTAGACAGGGATGCGGACGAG. Translating it yields CASSLDRDADE. The full CDR3 reads CASSLDRDADEQYF.

In the case of this clone: A junction end diverges from the germline sequence, so it may reflect a read error. The read halts 3 residues ahead of the CDR3 end, with the missing end drawn from the germline J gene. The rearrangement links TRBV7-7 to TRBJ1-4; D is perhaps TRBD1 (6 bases). CDR1 is SSHAT and CDR2 is FNYEAQ in the germline V gene (reference sequence). The CDR3 extends over 14 amino acids. This CDR3 is CASSSRQDHGELFF. Partial CDR3 DNA: TGTGCTAGCAGCTCCCGACAGGACCATGGGGAA.

This clone is medium-sized. The read ends 3 residues shy of where the CDR3 ends; the end is completed using the germline J gene. The rearrangement links TRBV7-8 to TRBJ1-4, with no clear D. CDR1 SGHVS and CDR2 FQNEAQ come from the germline V gene. The CDR3 is 16 amino acids. Deletions cut 1 base from V and 5 bases from J, with 14 bases between. This chain's CDR3 is CASSLEDGPGNEKLFF. The DNA read from the CDR3 is TGTGCCAGCAGCTTAGAAGACGGCCCGGGGAATGAAAAA. Full variable domain (rest looked up from reference TRBV7-8 and TRBJ1-4): GAGVSQSPRYKVAKRGQDVALRCDPISGHVSLFWYQQALGQGPEFLTYFQNEAQLDKSGLPSDRFFAERPEGSVSTLKIQRTQQEDSAVYLCASSLEDGPGNEKLFFGSGTQLSVL.

Comments on this clone: The observed sequence ends 3 residues before the CDR3 terminus, with the missing tail filled in from the germline J gene. The chain recombines TRBV7-9 with TRBJ2-7, with a weak D call TRBD1 (6 bases). Trimming stripped 5 bases from V and 1 base from J, with 9 bases between. The CDR3 is made up of 13 amino acids. Germline CDR1 SEHNR, CDR2 FQNEAQ (reference sequence). The sequenced CDR3 bases are TGTGCCAGCAGCCCAGGGGTTTCCTACGAG. Amino acid sequence: CASSPGVSYE. The whole CDR3 sequence is CASSPGVSYEQYF.

A word on this clone: The read terminates 3 residues ahead of where the CDR3 ends, so the germline J gene completes it. The J gene is TRBJ2-3, the V gene TRBV20-1; TRBD2 might be the D (7 bases). Germline V CDR1 and CDR2: DFQATT, SNEGSKA (reference sequence). V was cut by 3 bases and J by 3 bases, with 16 bases left in between. CDR3 size: 15 residues. CDR3 bases read: TGCAGTGCTAGCCGGGGGGCAAGTGGAACAGATACG. This codes for CSASRGASGTDT. The CDR3 in full is CSASRGASGTDTQYF.

As regards this clone: Read coverage stops 3 residues before the CDR3 terminus; the germline J gene supplies the remainder. The chain links TRBV2 to TRBJ2-7; possible D gene TRBD2, 5 bases. Trimming cost V 3 bases and J 2 bases, with 11 bases left between them. This CDR3 contains 14 residues. Per germline, CDR1 SNHLY and CDR2 FYNNEI. This chain's CDR3 is CASSDQEAPYEQYF. The part of the CDR3 DNA that was read is TGTGCCAGCAGTGACCAGGAGGCCCCCTACGAG.

This clone qualifies as medium-sized. The CDR3 end falls 3 residues outside the read, so it is completed with the germline J gene. Additional DNA sequences in this sample encode the identical CDR3. The rearrangement links TRBV20-1 to TRBJ2-1; 9 positions match TRBD1. Losses at the gene ends were 6 bases for V and 4 bases for J; bases not matched to a gene: 4. CDR3 length equals 13 residues. Per the germline V gene, CDR1 is DFQATT and CDR2 is SNEGSKA (reference sequence). CDR3 amino acids: CSAPGQGYNEQFF. CDR3 DNA (partial): TGCAGTGCCCCGGGACAGGGATACAATGAG.